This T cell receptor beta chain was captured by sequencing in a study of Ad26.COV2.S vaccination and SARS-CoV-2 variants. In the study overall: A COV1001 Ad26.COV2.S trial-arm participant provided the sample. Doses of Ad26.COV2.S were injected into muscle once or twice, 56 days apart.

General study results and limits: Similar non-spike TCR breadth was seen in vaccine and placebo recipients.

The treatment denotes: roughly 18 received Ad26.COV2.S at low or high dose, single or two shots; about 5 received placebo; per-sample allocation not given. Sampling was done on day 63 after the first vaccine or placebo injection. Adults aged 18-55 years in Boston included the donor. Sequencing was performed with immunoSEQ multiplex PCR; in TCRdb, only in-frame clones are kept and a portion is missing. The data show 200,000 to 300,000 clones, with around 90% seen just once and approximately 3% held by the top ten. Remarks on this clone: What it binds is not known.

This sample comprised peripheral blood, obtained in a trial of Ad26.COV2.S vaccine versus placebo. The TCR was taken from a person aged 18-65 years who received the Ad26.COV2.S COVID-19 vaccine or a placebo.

The CDR3 region is CASSFYGMNTEAFF. CDR3 in DNA: TGTGCCAGCAGCTTTTACGGGATGAACACTGAAGCTTTCTTT. The chain joins TRBV5-6 to TRBJ1-1; D is unresolved. Germline V gene data show CDR1 as SGHDT and CDR2 as YYEEEE. The V and J ends lost 2 bases and 0 bases respectively, with 8 bases between them. This CDR3 comprises 14 residues.